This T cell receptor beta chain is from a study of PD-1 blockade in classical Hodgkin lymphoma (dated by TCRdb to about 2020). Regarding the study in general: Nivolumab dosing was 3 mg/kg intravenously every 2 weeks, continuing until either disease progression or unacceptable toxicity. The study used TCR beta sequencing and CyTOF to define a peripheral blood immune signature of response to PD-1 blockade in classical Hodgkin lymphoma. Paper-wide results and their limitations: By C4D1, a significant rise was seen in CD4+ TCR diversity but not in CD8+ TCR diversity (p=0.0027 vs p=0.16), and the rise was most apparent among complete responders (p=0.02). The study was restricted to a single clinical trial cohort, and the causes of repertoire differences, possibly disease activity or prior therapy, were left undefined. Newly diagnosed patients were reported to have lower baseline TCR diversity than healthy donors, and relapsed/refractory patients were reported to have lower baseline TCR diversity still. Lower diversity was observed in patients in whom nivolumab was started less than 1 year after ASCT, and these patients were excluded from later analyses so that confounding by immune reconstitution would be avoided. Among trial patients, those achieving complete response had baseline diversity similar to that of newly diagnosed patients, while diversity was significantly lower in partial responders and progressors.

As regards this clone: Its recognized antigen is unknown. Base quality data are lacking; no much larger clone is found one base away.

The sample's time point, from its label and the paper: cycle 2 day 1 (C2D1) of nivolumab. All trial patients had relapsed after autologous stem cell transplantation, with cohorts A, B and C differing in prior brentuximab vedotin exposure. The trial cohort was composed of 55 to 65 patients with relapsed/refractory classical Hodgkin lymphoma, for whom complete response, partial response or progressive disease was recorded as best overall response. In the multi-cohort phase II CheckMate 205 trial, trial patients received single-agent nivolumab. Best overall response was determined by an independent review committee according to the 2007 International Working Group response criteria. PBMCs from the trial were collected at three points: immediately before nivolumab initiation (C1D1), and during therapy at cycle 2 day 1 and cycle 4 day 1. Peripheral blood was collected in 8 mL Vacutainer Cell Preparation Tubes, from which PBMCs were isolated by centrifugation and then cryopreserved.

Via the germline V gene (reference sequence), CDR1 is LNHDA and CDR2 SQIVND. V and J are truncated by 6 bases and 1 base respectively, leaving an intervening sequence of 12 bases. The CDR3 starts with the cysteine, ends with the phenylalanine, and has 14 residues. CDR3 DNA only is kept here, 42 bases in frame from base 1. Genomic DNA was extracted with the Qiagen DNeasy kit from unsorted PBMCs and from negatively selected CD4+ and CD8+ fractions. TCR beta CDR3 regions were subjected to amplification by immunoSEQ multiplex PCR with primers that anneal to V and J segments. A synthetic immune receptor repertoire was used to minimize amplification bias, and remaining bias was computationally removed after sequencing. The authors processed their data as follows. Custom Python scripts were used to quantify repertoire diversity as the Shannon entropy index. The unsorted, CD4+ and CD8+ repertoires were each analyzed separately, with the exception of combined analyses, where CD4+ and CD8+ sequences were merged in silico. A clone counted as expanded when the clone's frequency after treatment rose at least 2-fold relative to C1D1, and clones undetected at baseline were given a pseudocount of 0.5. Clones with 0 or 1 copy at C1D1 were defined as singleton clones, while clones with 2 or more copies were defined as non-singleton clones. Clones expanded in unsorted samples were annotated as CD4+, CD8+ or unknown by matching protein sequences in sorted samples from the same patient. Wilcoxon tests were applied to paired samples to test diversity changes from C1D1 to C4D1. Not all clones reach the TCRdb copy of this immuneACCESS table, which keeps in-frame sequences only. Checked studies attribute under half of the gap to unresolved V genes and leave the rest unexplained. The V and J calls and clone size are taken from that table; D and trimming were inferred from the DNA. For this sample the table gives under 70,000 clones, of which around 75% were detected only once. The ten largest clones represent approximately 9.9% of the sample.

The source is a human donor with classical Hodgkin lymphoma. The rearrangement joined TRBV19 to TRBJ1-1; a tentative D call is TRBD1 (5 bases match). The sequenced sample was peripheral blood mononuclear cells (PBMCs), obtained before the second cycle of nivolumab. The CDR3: CASSLMGGNTEAFF. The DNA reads TGTGCCAGTAGCCTTATGGGGGGGAACACTGAAGCTTTCTTT.